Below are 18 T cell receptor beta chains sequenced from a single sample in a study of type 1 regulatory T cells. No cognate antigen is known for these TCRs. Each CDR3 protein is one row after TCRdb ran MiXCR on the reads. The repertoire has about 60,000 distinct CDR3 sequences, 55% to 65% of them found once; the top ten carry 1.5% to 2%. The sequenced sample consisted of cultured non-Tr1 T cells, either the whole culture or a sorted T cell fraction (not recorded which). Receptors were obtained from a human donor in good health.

CDR3 sequence reads: CASSGLARGGEEQFF. Written as DNA, the CDR3 is TGTGCCAGCAGCGGACTAGCGAGGGGCGGTGAGGAACAGTTCTTC. J is TRBJ2-1 and V is TRBV13; 9 bases fit TRBD2. Losses at the gene ends were 5 bases for V and 13 bases for J; bases not matched to a gene: 15. The CDR3 covers 15 residues. Germline V gene sequence: CDR1 PRHDT, CDR2 FYEKMQ (reference sequence).

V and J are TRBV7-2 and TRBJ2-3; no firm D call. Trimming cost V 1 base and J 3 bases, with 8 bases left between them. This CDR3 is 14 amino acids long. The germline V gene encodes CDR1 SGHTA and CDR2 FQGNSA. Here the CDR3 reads CASSLDVGTDTQYF. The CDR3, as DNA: TGTGCCAGCAGCTTAGATGTAGGGACAGATACGCAGTATTTT.

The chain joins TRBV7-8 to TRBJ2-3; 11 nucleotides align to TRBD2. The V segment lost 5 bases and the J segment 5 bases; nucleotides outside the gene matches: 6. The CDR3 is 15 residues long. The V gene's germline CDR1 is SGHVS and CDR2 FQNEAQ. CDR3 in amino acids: CASSLLAGDIDTQYF. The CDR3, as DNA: TGTGCCAGCAGCCTACTAGCGGGAGATATAGATACGCAGTATTTT.

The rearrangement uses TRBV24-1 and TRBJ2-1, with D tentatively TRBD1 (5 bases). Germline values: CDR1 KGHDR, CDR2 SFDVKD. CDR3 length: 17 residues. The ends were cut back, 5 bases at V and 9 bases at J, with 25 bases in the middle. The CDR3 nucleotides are TGTGCCACCAGTGCAGCCCAGGGCTCGGGTATCGTTAGTGAGCAGTTCTTC. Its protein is CATSAAQGSGIVSEQFF.

This chain's CDR3 is CASSPGTFDGYTF. The CDR3 nucleotides read TGTGCCAGCTCACCTGGGACCTTCGATGGCTACACCTTC. The chain links TRBV18 to TRBJ1-2; D perhaps matches TRBD1 (5 bases). The CDR3 spans 13 residues. The V and J ends lost 3 bases and 6 bases respectively, with 11 bases between them. Germline CDR1 KGHSH, CDR2 LQKENI.

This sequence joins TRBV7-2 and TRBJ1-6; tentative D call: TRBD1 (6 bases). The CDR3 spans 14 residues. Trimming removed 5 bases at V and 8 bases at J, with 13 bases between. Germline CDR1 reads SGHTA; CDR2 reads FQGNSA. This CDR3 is CASSHREAHSPLHF. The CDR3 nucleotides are TGTGCCAGCAGCCACAGGGAAGCGCATTCACCCCTCCACTTT.

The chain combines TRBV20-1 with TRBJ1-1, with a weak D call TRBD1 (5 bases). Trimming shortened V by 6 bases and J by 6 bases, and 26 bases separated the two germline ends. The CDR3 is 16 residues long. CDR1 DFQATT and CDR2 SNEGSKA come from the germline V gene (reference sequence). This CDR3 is CSAEKTDTRLSSEAFF. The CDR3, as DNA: TGCAGTGCAGAAAAAACGGACACTCGTTTATCTTCTGAAGCTTTCTTT.

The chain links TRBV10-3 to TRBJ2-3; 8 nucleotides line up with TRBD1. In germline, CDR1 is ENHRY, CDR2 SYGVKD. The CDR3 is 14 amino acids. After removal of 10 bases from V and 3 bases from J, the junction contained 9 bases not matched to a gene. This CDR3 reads CASRLDRVTDTQYF. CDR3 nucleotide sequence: TGTGCCAGTCGGTTGGACAGGGTAACAGATACGCAGTATTTT.

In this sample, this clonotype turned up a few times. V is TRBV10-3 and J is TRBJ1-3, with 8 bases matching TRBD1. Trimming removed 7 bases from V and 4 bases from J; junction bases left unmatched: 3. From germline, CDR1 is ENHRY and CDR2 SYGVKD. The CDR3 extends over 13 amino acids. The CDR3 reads CAITRTGGNTIYF. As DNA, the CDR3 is TGTGCCATCACCCGGACAGGGGGAAACACCATATATTTT.

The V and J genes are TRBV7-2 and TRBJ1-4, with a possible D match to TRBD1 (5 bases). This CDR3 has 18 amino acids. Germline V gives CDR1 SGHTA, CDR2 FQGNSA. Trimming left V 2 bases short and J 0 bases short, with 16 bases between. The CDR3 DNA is TGTGCCAGCAGCTTAAGGGGATGGTTCGAGTCAACTAATGAAAAACTGTTTTTT. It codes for CASSLRGWFESTNEKLFF.

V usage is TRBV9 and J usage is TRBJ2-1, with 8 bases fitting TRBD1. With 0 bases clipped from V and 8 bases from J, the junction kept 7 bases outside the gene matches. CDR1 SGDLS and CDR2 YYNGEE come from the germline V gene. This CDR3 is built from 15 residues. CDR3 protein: CASSVGGQGFDEQFF. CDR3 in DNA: TGTGCCAGCAGCGTAGGTGGACAGGGTTTTGATGAGCAGTTCTTC.

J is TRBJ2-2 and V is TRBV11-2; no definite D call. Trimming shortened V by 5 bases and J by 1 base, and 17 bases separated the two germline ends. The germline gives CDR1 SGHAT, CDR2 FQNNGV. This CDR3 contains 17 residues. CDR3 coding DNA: TGTGCCAGCAGCCCCCACCCGGGTACATTGAACACCGGGGAGCTGTTTTTT. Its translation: CASSPHPGTLNTGELFF. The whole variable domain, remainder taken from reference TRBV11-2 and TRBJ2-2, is EAGVAQSPRYKIIEKRQSVAFWCNPISGHATLYWYQQILGQGPKLLIQFQNNGVVDDSQLPKDRFSAERLKGVDSTLKIQPAKLEDSAVYLCASSPHPGTLNTGELFFGEGSRLTVL.

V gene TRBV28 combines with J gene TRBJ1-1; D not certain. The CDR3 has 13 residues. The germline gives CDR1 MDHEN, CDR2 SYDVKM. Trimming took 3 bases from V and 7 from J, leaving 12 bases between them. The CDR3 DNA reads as TGTGCCAGCAGTTTGATGGGCAGTTATGAAGCTTTCTTT. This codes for CASSLMGSYEAFF.

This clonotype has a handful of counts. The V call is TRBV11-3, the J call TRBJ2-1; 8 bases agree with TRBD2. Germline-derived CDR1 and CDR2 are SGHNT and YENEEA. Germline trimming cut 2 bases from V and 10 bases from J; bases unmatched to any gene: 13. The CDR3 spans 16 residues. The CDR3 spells CASSLSRAGEGREQFF. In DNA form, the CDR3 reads TGTGCCAGCAGCTTAAGTCGAGCGGGAGAAGGAAGGGAGCAGTTCTTC.

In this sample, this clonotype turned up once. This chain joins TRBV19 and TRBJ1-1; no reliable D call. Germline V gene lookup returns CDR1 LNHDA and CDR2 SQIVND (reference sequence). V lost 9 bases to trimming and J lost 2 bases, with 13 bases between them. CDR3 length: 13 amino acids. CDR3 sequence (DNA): TGTGCCAGCCGGAACGGCTTCAACACTGAAGCTTTCTTT. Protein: CASRNGFNTEAFF.

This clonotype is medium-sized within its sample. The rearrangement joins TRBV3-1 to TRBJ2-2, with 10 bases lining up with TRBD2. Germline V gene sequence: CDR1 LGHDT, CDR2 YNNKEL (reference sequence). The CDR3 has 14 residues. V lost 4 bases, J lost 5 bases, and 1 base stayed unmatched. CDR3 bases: TGTGCCAGCAGCCTGACTAGCGGGACCGGGGAGCTGTTTTTT. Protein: CASSLTSGTGELFF.

CDR3 sequence reads: CAISESFDPGEAFF. The CDR3 nucleotides are TGTGCCATCAGTGAGTCTTTTGATCCTGGTGAAGCTTTCTTT. V is TRBV10-3 and J is TRBJ1-1, with D unclear. Trimming removed 0 bases at V and 7 bases at J, with 12 bases between. Germline CDR1 and CDR2: ENHRY and SYGVKD. The CDR3 is made up of 14 amino acids.

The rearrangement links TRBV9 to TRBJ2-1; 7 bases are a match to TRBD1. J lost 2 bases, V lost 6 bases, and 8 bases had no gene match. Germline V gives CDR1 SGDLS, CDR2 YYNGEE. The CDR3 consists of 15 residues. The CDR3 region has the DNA TGTGCCAGCACCTTCGGGACAGAGACCTACAATGAGCAGTTCTTC. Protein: CASTFGTETYNEQFF. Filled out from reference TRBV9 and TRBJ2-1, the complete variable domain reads DSGVTQTPKHLITATGQRVTLRCSPRSGDLSVYWYQQSLDQGLQFLIQYYNGEERAKGNILERFSAQQFPDLHSELNLSSLELGDSALYFCASTFGTETYNEQFFGPGTRLTVL.